Listed here are 25 T cell receptor beta chains from one sample, sequenced in a study of blood T cell repertoires in COVID-19 (dated by TCRdb to 2020 to 2022). Library prep was done by the immunoSEQ multiplex PCR assay. Here the immuneACCESS table is served through TCRdb, limited to in-frame sequences with V and J called. Missing clones are a known gap in these copies; in checked studies unresolved V genes cover under half, and the rest lacks a known reason. For this sample there are approximately 300,000 clones; approximately 85% appear just once. 0.85% to 0.9% of the sample lies in the top ten. The sample comprised peripheral blood. Receptors originate from a human donor with COVID-19, enrolled during active disease. The donor label of this sample is uncertain.

The J gene is TRBJ1-4, the V gene TRBV6-5, with D unresolved. The ends were cut back, 6 bases at V and 4 bases at J, with 9 bases in the middle. CDR3 length: 13 residues. Germline lookup yields CDR1 MNHEY and CDR2 SVGAGI. CDR3: CASRGGVNEKLFF. CDR3 coding DNA: TGTGCCAGCAGGGGCGGGGTTAATGAAAAACTGTTTTTT.

CDR3 region: CAWNNGRDTQYF. The CDR3 DNA reads as TGTGCCTGGAACAACGGGAGAGACACGCAGTATTTT. The V and J genes are TRBV30 and TRBJ2-3, with D possibly being TRBD2 (6 bases). V was trimmed by 4 bases and J by 9 bases, leaving 14 bases between them. Germline V gene data show CDR1 as GTSNPN and CDR2 as SVGIG (reference sequence). The CDR3 spans 12 residues.

The chain carries TRBV5-4 and TRBJ1-2, with 8 bases that match TRBD1. Looked up from germline, CDR1 is SGHNT and CDR2 is YYREEE (reference sequence). The CDR3 spans 14 residues. The V and J ends lost 3 bases and 9 bases, in that order; junction bases with no gene match: 10. CDR3 region: CASSYRGAGRSYTF. The CDR3 DNA reads as TGTGCCAGCAGCTACAGGGGGGCGGGCAGGAGCTACACCTTC.

This sequence joins TRBV7-9 and TRBJ1-1; TRBD1 is a possible D gene (5 bases). Germline CDR1 SEHNR, CDR2 FQNEAQ (reference sequence). V was pared by 2 bases and J by 7 bases, with 20 bases between. The CDR3 sequence is 16 residues long. CDR3 DNA: TGTGCCAGCAGCTTATCGCTCGGGGGGATCCGGGATGAAGCTTTCTTT. Translation: CASSLSLGGIRDEAFF.

This clone was counted only a few times. The J gene is TRBJ1-1, the V gene TRBV12-5; D perhaps matches TRBD1 (6 bases). The CDR3 spans 16 residues. Trimming took 0 bases from V and 1 from J, leaving 12 bases between them. Looked up from germline, CDR1 is LGHNT and CDR2 is FRNRAP. The CDR3 reads CASGLVRAGENTEAFF. The CDR3 DNA reads as TGTGCTAGTGGTTTGGTACGAGCAGGGGAGAACACTGAAGCTTTCTTT.

With regard to this clone: In the same sample, other DNA sequences code for this CDR3. The CDR3 loop reads CASSLDSYGYTF. For the CDR3, the DNA is TGTGCCAGCAGCTTGGACAGCTATGGCTACACCTTC. The rearrangement links TRBV5-4 to TRBJ1-2, with D unresolved. Trimming left V 0 bases short and J 4 bases short, with 4 bases between. Germline lookup yields CDR1 SGHNT and CDR2 YYREEE (reference sequence). This CDR3 region has 12 residues.

The chain recombines TRBV7-3 with TRBJ1-1, with 10 bases fitting TRBD1. V gave up 6 bases and J gave up 2 bases; unmatched junction bases: 15. CDR3 size: 18 residues. CDR1 is SGHTA and CDR2 is FQGTGA in the germline V gene. The CDR3: CASSLRGRTGGVNTEAFF. CDR3 nucleotides: TGTGCCAGCAGTCTCCGGGGGCGGACAGGGGGAGTTAACACTGAAGCTTTCTTT. Supplemented by reference TRBV7-3 and TRBJ1-1, the full variable domain reads GAGVSQTPSNKVTEKGKYVELRCDPISGHTALYWYRQSLGQGPEFLIYFQGTGAADDSGLPNDRFFAVRPEGSVSTLKIQRTERGDSAVYLCASSLRGRTGGVNTEAFFGQGTRLTVV.

This chain links TRBV10-1 with TRBJ2-2; the match to TRBD1 covers 7 bases. V shed 3 bases, J shed 4 bases, and the junction held 11 bases outside the gene matches. CDR3 length: 17 amino acids. From germline, CDR1 is WNHNN and CDR2 SYGVQD (reference sequence). This CDR3 is CASSDRGQLRSTGELFF. The DNA for the CDR3 is TGCGCCAGCAGTGATCGGGGACAGCTTCGATCCACCGGGGAGCTGTTTTTT.

J is TRBJ2-3 and V is TRBV28; 7 bases align to TRBD2. Germline CDR1 reads MDHEN; CDR2 reads SYDVKM. CDR3 length: 16 residues. The junction had 6 bases not matched to a gene; V was cut back by 3 bases and J by 0 bases. The CDR3, as DNA: TGTGCCAGCAGTTTTTTCTTGCGGGGGAGCACAGATACGCAGTATTTT. Protein: CASSFFLRGSTDTQYF.

The V and J genes are TRBV3-1 (or the pseudogene TRBV3-2) and TRBJ2-1; no definite D call. This CDR3 has 16 residues. The germline V gene has CDR1 LGHDT and CDR2 YNNKEL (reference sequence). The V end lost 2 bases, the J end lost 1 base, and 12 bases lay between the germline ends. CDR3 loop: CASSQFLTASYNEQFF. CDR3 nucleotides: TGTGCCAGCAGCCAATTCTTAACAGCATCCTACAATGAGCAGTTCTTC.

This chain joins TRBV5-1 and TRBJ2-5, with D maybe TRBD2 (6 bases). The CDR3 is 15 residues long. Germline V gene sequence: CDR1 SGHRS, CDR2 YFSETQ. Trimming took 4 bases from V and 3 from J, leaving 16 bases between them. DNA for the CDR3: TGCGCCAGCAGCGTCGCATGGGGGGTGGAAGAGACCCAGTACTTC. It encodes CASSVAWGVEETQYF.

This rearrangement joins TRBV5-1 to TRBJ1-1, with 10 bases matching TRBD1. Germline values: CDR1 SGHRS, CDR2 YFSETQ. This CDR3 is built from 14 residues. J was trimmed by 12 bases and V by 2 bases; bases with no gene match: 10. CDR3 sequence (DNA): TGCGCCAGCAGCTTAGACCTAGGGACAGGGGTTTCTTTCTTT. It is translated as CASSLDLGTGVSFF.

V is TRBV30 and J is TRBJ1-1; the match to TRBD1 covers 7 bases. Germline CDR1 and CDR2: GTSNPN and SVGIG (reference sequence). Trimming removed 1 base from V and 6 bases from J; junction bases left unmatched: 8. The CDR3 contains 14 residues. The CDR3 loop is CAWSAGTADAEAFF. CDR3 coding DNA: TGTGCCTGGAGTGCAGGGACAGCAGACGCTGAAGCTTTCTTT.

The chain has TRBV11-2 and TRBJ2-4; D may be TRBD2 (6 bases). This CDR3 region has 15 residues. The V gene's germline CDR1 is SGHAT and CDR2 FQNNGV. Trimming removed 2 bases from V and 7 bases from J, with 15 bases in between. CDR3 sequence reads: CASSLRASRGNIQYF. The DNA for the CDR3 is TGTGCCAGCAGCTTACGAGCCTCCCGGGGGAACATTCAGTACTTC.

The rearrangement joins TRBV29-1 to TRBJ2-7; TRBD1 matches 8 bases. CDR3 size: 13 residues. The ends lost 5 bases at V and 3 bases at J; junction bases unmatched: 6. CDR1 is SQVTM and CDR2 is ANQGSEA in the germline V gene. This chain's CDR3 is CSVSRTGIYEQYF. The CDR3 region has the DNA TGCAGCGTTTCCCGGACAGGGATCTACGAGCAGTACTTC.

The CDR3 DNA is TGTGCCAGCAGTCAAGGACTAGCGGGAGCCCAAGATGAGCAGTTCTTC. Its translation is CASSQGLAGAQDEQFF. The chain has TRBV7-9 and TRBJ2-1; 13 positions match TRBD2. The V segment lost 6 bases and the J segment 8 bases; nucleotides outside the gene matches: 10. This CDR3 has 16 amino acids. Germline V gives CDR1 SEHNR, CDR2 FQNEAQ (reference sequence).

This chain uses TRBV5-1 with TRBJ2-5, with 7 bases matching TRBD1. CDR3 length equals 14 residues. J gave up 0 bases and V 4 bases, and 3 bases lay outside the gene matches. Looked up from germline, CDR1 is SGHRS and CDR2 is YFSETQ. The CDR3 sequence: CASSRGQDQETQYF. The DNA of the CDR3 is TGCGCCAGCAGCCGAGGACAGGACCAAGAGACCCAGTACTTC.

This rearrangement joins TRBV18 to TRBJ2-3; weak D call: TRBD1 (6 bases). The CDR3 runs 14 residues. Germline CDR1 KGHSH, CDR2 LQKENI. V was cut by 6 bases and J by 3 bases, with 13 bases left in between. This CDR3 reads CASSPRTATDTQYF. CDR3 sequence (DNA): TGTGCCAGCTCGCCAAGGACAGCTACAGATACGCAGTATTTT.

V and J are TRBV9 and TRBJ2-2, with D perhaps matching TRBD1 (6 bases). CDR1 and CDR2 from the germline V gene are SGDLS and YYNGEE. Trimming took 4 bases from V and 5 from J, leaving 15 bases between them. The CDR3 has 15 amino acids. In nucleotides, the CDR3 is TGTGCCAGCAGCCCGAGGACAGATCTGACCGGGGAGCTGTTTTTT. It codes for CASSPRTDLTGELFF.

The CDR3, as DNA: TGTGCCAGCAGCCAAGAGTTGCGGGACGAGCAGTACTTC. Amino acid sequence: CASSQELRDEQYF. The chain couples TRBV3-1 (or the pseudogene TRBV3-2) to TRBJ2-7; possible D gene TRBD2, 5 bases. Trimming took off 0 bases at V and 5 bases at J, with 8 bases between the two ends. The V gene's germline CDR1 is LGHDT and CDR2 YNNKEL (reference sequence). The CDR3 contains 13 residues.

The chain couples TRBV15 to TRBJ1-1, with D possibly TRBD1 on 5 matching bases. The CDR3 loop spans 15 amino acids. CDR1 and CDR2 (germline): LNHNV, YYDKDF (reference sequence). The V gene lost 1 base and the J gene lost 1 base, with 10 bases spanning the gap. The CDR3 coding sequence is TGTGCCACCAGCAGAGGGGGGAGGGGGAACACTGAAGCTTTCTTT. Protein product: CATSRGGRGNTEAFF.

The J gene is TRBJ2-3, the V gene TRBV19; a weak D match, TRBD2 (5 bases). V was cut by 3 bases and J by 1 base, with 14 bases left in between. The CDR3 loop spans 16 amino acids. Germline CDR1 reads LNHDA; CDR2 reads SQIVND (reference sequence). The CDR3 here is CASSIEVGVGTDTQYF. Here the CDR3 DNA reads TGTGCCAGTAGTATTGAGGTGGGAGTGGGCACAGATACGCAGTATTTT.

This chain uses TRBV28 with TRBJ2-1, with D possibly TRBD2 on 6 matching bases. The ends were cut back, 6 bases at V and 9 bases at J, with 12 bases in the middle. Germline loops: CDR1 MDHEN, CDR2 SYDVKM. The CDR3 consists of 12 residues. CDR3: CASSLERAEQFF. CDR3 nucleotide sequence: TGTGCCAGCAGCCTAGAGCGGGCTGAGCAGTTCTTC.

The V and J genes are TRBV5-1 and TRBJ2-7; 11 nucleotides line up with TRBD1. The germline CDR1 and CDR2 sequences are SGHRS and YFSETQ. Trimming removed 6 bases from V and 0 bases from J; junction bases left unmatched: 23. This CDR3 has 21 amino acids. The DNA of the CDR3 is TGCGCCAGCACCTCCCTCCCGGGACAGGGGGAAAAGCGGGAGTCCTCCTACGAGCAGTACTTC. Its protein product is CASTSLPGQGEKRESSYEQYF. Looking up the rest from reference TRBV5-1 and TRBJ2-7 gives the full variable domain: KAGVTQTPRYLIKTRGQQVTLSCSPISGHRSVSWYQQTPGQGLQFLFEYFSETQRNKGNFPGRFSGRQFSNSRSEMNVSTLELGDSALYLCASTSLPGQGEKRESSYEQYFGPGTRLTVT.

CDR3 sequence: CASRSQGSGNTIYF. The CDR3 DNA sequence: TGCGCCAGCAGATCACAGGGGTCGGGAAACACCATATATTTT. V gene TRBV5-1 combines with J gene TRBJ1-3; 7 bases are shared with TRBD1. Germline values: CDR1 SGHRS, CDR2 YFSETQ. The CDR3 is made up of 14 amino acids. The V segment lost 5 bases and the J segment 4 bases; nucleotides outside the gene matches: 6.